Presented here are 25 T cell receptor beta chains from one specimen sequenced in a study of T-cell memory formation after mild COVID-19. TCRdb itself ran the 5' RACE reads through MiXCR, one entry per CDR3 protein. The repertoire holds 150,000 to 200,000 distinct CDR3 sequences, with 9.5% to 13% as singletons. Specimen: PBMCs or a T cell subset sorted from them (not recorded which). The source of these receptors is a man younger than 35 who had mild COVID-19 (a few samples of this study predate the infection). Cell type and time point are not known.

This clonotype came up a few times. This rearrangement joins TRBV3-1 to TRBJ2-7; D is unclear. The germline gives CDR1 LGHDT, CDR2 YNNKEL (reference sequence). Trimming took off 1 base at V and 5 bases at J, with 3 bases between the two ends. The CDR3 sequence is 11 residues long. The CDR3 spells CASSQVNEQYF. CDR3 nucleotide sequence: TGTGCCAGCAGCCAAGTTAACGAGCAGTACTTC.

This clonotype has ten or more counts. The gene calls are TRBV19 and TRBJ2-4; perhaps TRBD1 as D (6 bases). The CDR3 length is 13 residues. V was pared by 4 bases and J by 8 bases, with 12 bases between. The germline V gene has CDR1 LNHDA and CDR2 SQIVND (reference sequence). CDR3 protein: CASSTHRVDIQYF. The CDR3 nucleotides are TGTGCCAGTAGTACCCACAGGGTCGACATTCAGTACTTC.

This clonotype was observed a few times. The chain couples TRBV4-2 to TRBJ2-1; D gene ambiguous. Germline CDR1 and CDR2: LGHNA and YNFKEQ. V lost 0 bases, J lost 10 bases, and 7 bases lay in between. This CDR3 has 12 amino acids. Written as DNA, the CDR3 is TGTGCCAGCAGCCAAGATACCCAGGAGCAGTTCTTC. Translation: CASSQDTQEQFF.

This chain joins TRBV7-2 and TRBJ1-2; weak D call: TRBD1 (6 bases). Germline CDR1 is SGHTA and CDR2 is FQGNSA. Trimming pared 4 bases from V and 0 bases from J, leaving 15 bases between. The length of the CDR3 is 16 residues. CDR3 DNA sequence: TGTGCCAGCAGCTATCGAACAGGGCCCCCTAACTATGGCTACACCTTC. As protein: CASSYRTGPPNYGYTF.

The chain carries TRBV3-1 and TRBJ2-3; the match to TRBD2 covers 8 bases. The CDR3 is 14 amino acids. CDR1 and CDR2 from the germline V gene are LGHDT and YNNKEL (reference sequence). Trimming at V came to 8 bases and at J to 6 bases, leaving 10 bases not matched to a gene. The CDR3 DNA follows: TGTGCCAGCTCCCTCGGGGGGGCCCCGGATACGCAGTATTTT. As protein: CASSLGGAPDTQYF.

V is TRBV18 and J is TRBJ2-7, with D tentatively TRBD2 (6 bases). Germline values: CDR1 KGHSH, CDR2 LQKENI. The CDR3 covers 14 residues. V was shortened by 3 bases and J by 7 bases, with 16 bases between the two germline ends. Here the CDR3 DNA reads TGTGCCAGCTCACCGTCCCCGACTAGTCGGGAGCAGTACGTC. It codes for CASSPSPTSREQYV.

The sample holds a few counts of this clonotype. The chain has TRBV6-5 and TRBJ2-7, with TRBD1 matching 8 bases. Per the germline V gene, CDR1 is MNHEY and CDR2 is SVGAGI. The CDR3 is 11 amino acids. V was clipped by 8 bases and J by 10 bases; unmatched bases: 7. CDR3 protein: CASGTGFGQYF. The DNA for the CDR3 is TGTGCCAGCGGGACAGGTTTCGGACAGTACTTC.

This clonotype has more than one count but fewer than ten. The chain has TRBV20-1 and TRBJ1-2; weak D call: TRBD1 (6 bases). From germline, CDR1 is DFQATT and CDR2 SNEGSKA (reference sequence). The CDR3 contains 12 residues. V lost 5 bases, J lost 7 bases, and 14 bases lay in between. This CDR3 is CSAVSEGVGYTF. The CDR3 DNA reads TGCAGTGCTGTTTCGGAGGGGGTTGGCTACACCTTC.

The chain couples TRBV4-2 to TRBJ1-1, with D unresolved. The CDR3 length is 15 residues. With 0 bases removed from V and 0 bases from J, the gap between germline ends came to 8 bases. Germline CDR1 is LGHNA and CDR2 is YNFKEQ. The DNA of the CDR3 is TGTGCCAGCAGCCAAGAGTGGGCACTGAACACTGAAGCTTTCTTT. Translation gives CASSQEWALNTEAFF.

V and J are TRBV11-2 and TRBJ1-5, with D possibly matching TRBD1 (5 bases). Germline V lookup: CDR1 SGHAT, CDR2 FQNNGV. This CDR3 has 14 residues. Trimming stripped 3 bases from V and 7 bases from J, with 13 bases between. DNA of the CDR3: TGTGCCAGCAGCTTGTCGGGGGTAGGCCAGCCCCAGCATTTT. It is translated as CASSLSGVGQPQHF.

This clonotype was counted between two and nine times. In nucleotides, the CDR3 is TGTGCCAGCAGCGCGACTAGCTACGAGCAGTACTTC. It codes for CASSATSYEQYF. V is TRBV7-9 and J is TRBJ2-7; D may be TRBD2 (6 bases). Germline CDR1 SEHNR, CDR2 FQNEAQ (reference sequence). V was shortened by 5 bases and J by 3 bases, with 8 bases between the two germline ends. This CDR3 is built from 12 residues.

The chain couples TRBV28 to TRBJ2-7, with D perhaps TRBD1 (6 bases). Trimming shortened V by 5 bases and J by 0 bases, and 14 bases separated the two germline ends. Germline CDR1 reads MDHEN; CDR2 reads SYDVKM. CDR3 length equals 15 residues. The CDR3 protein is CASSPPGTSSYEQYV. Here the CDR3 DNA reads TGTGCCAGCAGTCCTCCCGGGACATCCTCCTACGAGCAGTACGTC.

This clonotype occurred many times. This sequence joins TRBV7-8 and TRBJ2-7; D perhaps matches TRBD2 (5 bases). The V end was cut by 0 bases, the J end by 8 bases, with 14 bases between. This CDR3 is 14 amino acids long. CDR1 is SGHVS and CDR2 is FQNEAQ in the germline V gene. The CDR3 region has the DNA TGTGCCAGCAGCTTAGCGGAAGTTGGGAGAAAGCAGTACTTC. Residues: CASSLAEVGRKQYF.

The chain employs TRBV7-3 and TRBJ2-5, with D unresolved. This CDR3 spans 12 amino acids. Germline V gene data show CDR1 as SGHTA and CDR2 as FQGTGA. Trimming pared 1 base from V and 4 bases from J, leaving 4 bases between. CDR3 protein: CASSLIGETQYF. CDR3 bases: TGTGCCAGCAGCTTAATAGGAGAGACCCAGTACTTC. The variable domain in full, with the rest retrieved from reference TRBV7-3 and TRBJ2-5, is GAGVSQTPSNKVTEKGKYVELRCDPISGHTALYWYRQSLGQGPEFLIYFQGTGAADDSGLPNDRFFAVRPEGSVSTLKIQRTERGDSAVYLCASSLIGETQYFGPGTRLLVL.

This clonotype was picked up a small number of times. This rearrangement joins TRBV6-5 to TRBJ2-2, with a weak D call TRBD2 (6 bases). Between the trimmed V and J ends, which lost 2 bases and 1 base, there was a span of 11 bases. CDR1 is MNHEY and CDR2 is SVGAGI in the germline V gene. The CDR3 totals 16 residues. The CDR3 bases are TGTGCCAGCAGTTACCCCGGGACTTGGAACACCGGGGAGCTGTTTTTT. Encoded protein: CASSYPGTWNTGELFF.

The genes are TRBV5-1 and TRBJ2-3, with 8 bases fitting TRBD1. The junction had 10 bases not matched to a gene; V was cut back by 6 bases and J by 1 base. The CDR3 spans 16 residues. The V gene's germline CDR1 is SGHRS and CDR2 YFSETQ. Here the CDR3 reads CASTQGQGRGTDTQYF. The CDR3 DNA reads TGCGCCAGCACCCAAGGACAGGGCCGAGGCACAGATACGCAGTATTTT. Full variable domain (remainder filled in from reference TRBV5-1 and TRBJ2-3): KAGVTQTPRYLIKTRGQQVTLSCSPISGHRSVSWYQQTPGQGLQFLFEYFSETQRNKGNFPGRFSGRQFSNSRSEMNVSTLELGDSALYLCASTQGQGRGTDTQYFGPGTRLTVL.

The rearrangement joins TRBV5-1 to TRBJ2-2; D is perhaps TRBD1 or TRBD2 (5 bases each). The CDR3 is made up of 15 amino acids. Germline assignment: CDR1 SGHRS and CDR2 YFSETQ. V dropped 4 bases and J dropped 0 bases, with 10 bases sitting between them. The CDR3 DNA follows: TGCGCCAGCAGCATCGAGGGACCGAACACCGGGGAGCTGTTTTTT. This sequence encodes CASSIEGPNTGELFF.

The CDR3: CASGTSNTGELFF. The CDR3 DNA is TGTGCCTCCGGGACTAGTAACACCGGGGAGCTGTTTTTT. The chain employs TRBV6-5 and TRBJ2-2; 8 nucleotides match TRBD2. This CDR3 is built from 13 residues. Germline CDR1 reads MNHEY; CDR2 reads SVGAGI. Trimming cost V 11 bases and J 2 bases; bases outside gene matches: 4.

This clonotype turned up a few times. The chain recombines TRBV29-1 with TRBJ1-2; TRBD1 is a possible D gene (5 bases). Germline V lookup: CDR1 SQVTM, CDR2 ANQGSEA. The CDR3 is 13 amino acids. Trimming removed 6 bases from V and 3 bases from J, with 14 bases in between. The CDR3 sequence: CSVSPGRDYGYTF. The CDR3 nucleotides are TGCAGCGTCTCCCCCGGCAGGGACTATGGCTACACCTTC.

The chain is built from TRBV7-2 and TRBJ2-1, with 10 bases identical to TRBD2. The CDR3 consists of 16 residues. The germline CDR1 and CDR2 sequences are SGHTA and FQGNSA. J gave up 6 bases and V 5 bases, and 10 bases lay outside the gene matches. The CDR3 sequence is CASSPSSSGGSNEQFF. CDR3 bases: TGTGCCAGCAGCCCAAGCTCTAGCGGGGGATCCAATGAGCAGTTCTTC.

CDR3 protein: CASKGVPNEQFF. CDR3 coding DNA: TGTGCCAGCAAGGGGGTCCCCAATGAGCAGTTCTTC. The chain joins TRBV28 to TRBJ2-1; TRBD1 is a possible D gene (6 bases). Looked up from germline, CDR1 is MDHEN and CDR2 is SYDVKM. The ends were cut back, 7 bases at V and 6 bases at J, with 10 bases in the middle. This CDR3 is 12 amino acids long.

This chain's CDR3 is CASSSLLMNTEAFF. The CDR3 DNA follows: TGTGCCAGCAGCTCGCTTCTTATGAACACTGAAGCTTTCTTT. This sequence joins TRBV5-5 and TRBJ1-1; no firm D call. V shed 3 bases and J shed 0 bases, with 9 bases lying between them. The CDR3 sequence is 14 residues long. Germline loops: CDR1 SGHKS, CDR2 YYEKEE (reference sequence).

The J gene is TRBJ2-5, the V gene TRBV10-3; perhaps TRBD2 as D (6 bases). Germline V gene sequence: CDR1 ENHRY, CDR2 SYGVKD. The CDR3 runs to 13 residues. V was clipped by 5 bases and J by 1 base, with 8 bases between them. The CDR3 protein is CAISRGTQETQYF. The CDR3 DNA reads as TGTGCCATCAGTCGGGGGACCCAAGAGACCCAGTACTTC.

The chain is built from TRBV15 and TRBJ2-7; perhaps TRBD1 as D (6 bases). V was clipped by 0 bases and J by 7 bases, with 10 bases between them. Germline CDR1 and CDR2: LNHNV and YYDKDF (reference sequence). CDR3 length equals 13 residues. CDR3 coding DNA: TGTGCCACCAGCAGAGACCCAGGGGAGGAGCAGTACGTC. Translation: CATSRDPGEEQYV.

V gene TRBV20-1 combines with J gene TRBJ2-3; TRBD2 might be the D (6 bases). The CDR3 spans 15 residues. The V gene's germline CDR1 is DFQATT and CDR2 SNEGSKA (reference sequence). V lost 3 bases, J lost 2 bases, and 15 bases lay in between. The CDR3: CSARIPGLFTDTQYF. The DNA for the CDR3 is TGCAGTGCTAGGATCCCGGGACTTTTCACAGATACGCAGTATTTT.